Following are 30 T cell receptor beta chains from one sample sequenced in a study of T cell responses to AZD1222 COVID-19 vaccine. The method was immunoSEQ multiplex PCR; TCRdb's version includes in-frame clones alone and lacks a portion of them. This table holds 150,000 to 200,000 clones, roughly 94% found once. The material sequenced was peripheral blood, taken 28 days after the second AZD1222 dose. Receptors originate from an adult who received the AZD1222 COVID-19 vaccine.

The chain recombines TRBV7-3 with TRBJ2-7; 7 bases agree with TRBD1. With 6 bases clipped from V and 8 bases from J, the junction kept 10 bases outside the gene matches. The germline CDR1 and CDR2 sequences are SGHTA and FQGTGA. This CDR3 contains 13 residues. CDR3 nucleotide sequence: TGTGCCAGCAGTACCGGACAGGTAAAGCAGCAGTACTTC. This sequence encodes CASSTGQVKQQYF.

This rearrangement joins TRBV28 to TRBJ2-5, with 9 bases fitting TRBD1. In germline, CDR1 is MDHEN, CDR2 SYDVKM. The CDR3 spans 16 residues. Losses at the gene ends were 6 bases for V and 4 bases for J; bases not matched to a gene: 12. CDR3 nucleotide sequence: TGTGCCAGCAGGGACGTGCGGACAGGGGAAGGAGAGACCCAGTACTTC. Residues: CASRDVRTGEGETQYF.

CDR3: CASRGAGVAETQYF. The CDR3 bases are TGTGCCAGTAGAGGGGCGGGAGTAGCAGAGACCCAGTACTTC. The chain joins TRBV19 to TRBJ2-5; 7 bases map to TRBD2. V shed 6 bases and J 4 bases; nucleotides not matched to a gene: 8. The CDR3 is made up of 14 amino acids. The V gene's germline CDR1 is LNHDA and CDR2 SQIVND (reference sequence).

The rearrangement uses TRBV12-5 and TRBJ2-5; possibly TRBD1 or TRBD2 for D (6 bases each). Between the trimmed V and J ends, which lost 4 bases and 5 bases, there was a span of 11 bases. The CDR3 spans 13 residues. In germline, CDR1 is LGHNT, CDR2 FRNRAP. This CDR3 is CASGSQGGETQYF. CDR3 sequence (DNA): TGTGCTAGTGGTTCCCAAGGGGGGGAGACCCAGTACTTC.

The J gene is TRBJ1-1, the V gene TRBV18; no reliable D call. The CDR3 sequence is 15 residues long. V lost 0 bases, J lost 0 bases, and 8 bases lay in between. Germline CDR1 reads KGHSH; CDR2 reads LQKENI. The CDR3 nucleotides read TGTGCCAGCTCACCACCGCCGGAGGTGAACACTGAAGCTTTCTTT. Protein sequence: CASSPPPEVNTEAFF.

The CDR3 sequence is CASSIDLAWGLGGTYEQYF. As DNA, the CDR3 is TGTGCCAGTAGTATAGATCTGGCGTGGGGGCTAGGTGGGACCTACGAGCAGTACTTC. The genes are TRBV19 and TRBJ2-7; D is possibly TRBD1 (6 bases). Trimming pared 0 bases from V and 2 bases from J, leaving 23 bases between. The CDR3 has 19 residues. Germline V gives CDR1 LNHDA, CDR2 SQIVND (reference sequence). The whole variable domain, filled in from reference TRBV19 and TRBJ2-7, reads DGGITQSPKYLFRKEGQNVTLSCEQNLNHDAMYWYRQDPGQGLRLIYYSQIVNDFQKGDIAEGYSVSREKKESFPLTVTSAQKNPTAFYLCASSIDLAWGLGGTYEQYFGPGTRLTVT.

The gene calls are TRBV2 and TRBJ2-1, with TRBD2 identical over 11 bases. The junction had 2 bases not matched to a gene; V was cut back by 5 bases and J by 2 bases. This CDR3 is built from 15 residues. CDR1 is SNHLY and CDR2 is FYNNEI in the germline V gene. CDR3 DNA sequence: TGTGCCAGCAGTCTACTAGCGGGGGCCTACAATGAGCAGTTCTTC. Its translation: CASSLLAGAYNEQFF.

This clone was seen only a few times. The rearrangement uses TRBV11-3 and TRBJ1-3, with 9 bases fitting TRBD1. Germline V gene lookup returns CDR1 SGHNT and CDR2 YENEEA. The junction had 4 bases not matched to a gene; V was cut back by 2 bases and J by 8 bases. The CDR3 loop spans 14 amino acids. The CDR3 coding sequence is TGTGCCAGCAGCTTACCGGGACAGGGACACACCATATATTTT. Translated, it gives CASSLPGQGHTIYF.

This chain joins TRBV5-1 and TRBJ1-1, with D maybe TRBD1 (5 bases). The V end lost 2 bases, the J end lost 1 base, and 18 bases lay between the germline ends. This CDR3 comprises 17 residues. Germline V gene data show CDR1 as SGHRS and CDR2 as YFSETQ. The CDR3: CASSLGKQGVANTEAFF. The CDR3 coding sequence is TGCGCCAGCAGCTTAGGGAAGCAGGGAGTGGCGAACACTGAAGCTTTCTTT.

This clone was picked up one time. The chain recombines TRBV27 with TRBJ1-2, with TRBD1 matching over 8 bases. Unmatched junction bases numbered 10, after V lost 6 bases and J lost 4 bases. CDR3 length: 15 amino acids. The germline V gene encodes CDR1 MNHEY and CDR2 SMNVEV (reference sequence). The CDR3 DNA reads as TGTGCCAGCAGCCCGCGAGCAGGGGGCTCCTATGGCTACACCTTC. This sequence encodes CASSPRAGGSYGYTF.

The chain combines TRBV27 with TRBJ1-1; 8 bases are shared with TRBD1. This CDR3 region has 12 residues. Germline CDR1 and CDR2: MNHEY and SMNVEV (reference sequence). V trimming: 3 bases; J trimming: 10 bases; junction bases outside the gene matches: 4. CDR3 DNA: TGTGCCAGCAGTTTTCCAGGGGGCGTAGCTTTCTTT. Residues: CASSFPGGVAFF.

The chain couples TRBV5-8 to TRBJ1-1; D not resolved. V was shortened by 0 bases and J by 2 bases, with 14 bases between the two germline ends. This CDR3 contains 16 residues. The V gene's germline CDR1 is SGHTS and CDR2 YDEGEE. Here the CDR3 DNA reads TGTGCCAGCAGCTTGGAAATGTCTGCAGATAACACTGAAGCTTTCTTT. This sequence encodes CASSLEMSADNTEAFF.

The table lists this clone with a few counts. The genes are TRBV7-9 and TRBJ1-2, with D maybe TRBD1 (5 bases). The ends were cut back, 5 bases at V and 5 bases at J, with 18 bases in the middle. CDR3 length: 15 amino acids. The germline V gene has CDR1 SEHNR and CDR2 FQNEAQ (reference sequence). In DNA, the CDR3 is TGTGCCAGCAGCGTGTCAGGGACTGTTGGATATGGCTACACCTTC. It encodes CASSVSGTVGYGYTF.

The chain carries TRBV12-3 or TRBV12-4 and TRBJ1-1; weak D call: TRBD1 (5 bases). The CDR3 spans 13 residues. With 4 bases removed from V and 4 bases from J, the gap between germline ends came to 10 bases. The CDR3 is CASSSGDATEAFF. For the CDR3, the DNA is TGTGCCAGCAGTTCGGGGGACGCCACTGAAGCTTTCTTT.

The V call is TRBV5-1, the J call TRBJ2-5, with TRBD2 matching 15 bases. CDR1 is SGHRS, CDR2 YFSETQ, per germline. The CDR3 spans 18 residues. J lost 4 bases, V lost 4 bases, and 11 bases had no gene match. CDR3 nucleotide sequence: TGCGCCAGCAGCCCGGGACTAGCGGGAGGAAGTAAGGGAGAGACCCAGTACTTC. This translates into CASSPGLAGGSKGETQYF.

The genes are TRBV19 and TRBJ1-1; D is uncertain. V gave up 3 bases and J gave up 0 bases, with 14 bases separating them. This CDR3 comprises 16 residues. Germline V lookup: CDR1 LNHDA, CDR2 SQIVND (reference sequence). This CDR3 is CASSMLQAPMNTEAFF. The CDR3, as DNA: TGTGCCAGTAGTATGCTCCAGGCTCCCATGAACACTGAAGCTTTCTTT.

The chain links TRBV6-5 to TRBJ2-1, with TRBD2 matching over 11 bases. The V and J ends lost 7 bases and 14 bases, in that order; junction bases with no gene match: 10. The CDR3 is made up of 13 amino acids. The V gene's germline CDR1 is MNHEY and CDR2 SVGAGI. The CDR3 DNA sequence: TGTGCCAGCAAATTGACTAGCGGGACCAAGGAGTTCTTC. It translates to CASKLTSGTKEFF.

The gene calls are TRBV6-5 and TRBJ2-2; D unclear. The CDR3 runs 12 residues. Germline V lookup: CDR1 MNHEY, CDR2 SVGAGI. Trimming stripped 8 bases from V and 5 bases from J, with 9 bases between. The CDR3 here is CASLQRTGELFF. DNA of the CDR3: TGTGCCAGCCTTCAGAGGACCGGGGAGCTGTTTTTT.

The table lists this clone with a count of one. The CDR3 region has the DNA TGTGCCAGCAGCGATCAACAGGGAACTCGTCAGCCCCAGCATTTT. This codes for CASSDQQGTRQPQHF. The V gene is TRBV6-1, the J gene TRBJ1-5; a possible D gene is TRBD1 (6 bases). Germline V CDR1 and CDR2: MNHNS, SASEGT. The CDR3 totals 15 residues. V was cut by 6 bases and J by 6 bases, with 18 bases left in between.

V gene TRBV6-1 combines with J gene TRBJ1-6, with 8 positions matching TRBD1. CDR3 length: 16 amino acids. J lost 7 bases, V lost 3 bases, and 8 bases had no gene match. Germline V gene lookup returns CDR1 MNHNS and CDR2 SASEGT. This chain's CDR3 is CASSELFGTGNSPLHF. The DNA of the CDR3 is TGTGCCAGCAGTGAGCTTTTCGGGACAGGAAATTCACCCCTCCACTTT.

CDR3 loop: CASSFKGSGANVLTF. CDR3 nucleotides: TGTGCCAGCAGCTTTAAGGGCTCTGGGGCCAACGTCCTGACTTTC. This chain uses TRBV11-3 with TRBJ2-6, with D uncertain. In germline, CDR1 is SGHNT, CDR2 YENEEA. The V gene lost 3 bases and the J gene lost 0 bases, with 6 bases spanning the gap. The CDR3 sequence is 15 residues long.

This clone appeared once. The J gene is TRBJ2-7, the V gene TRBV19, with 8 positions matching TRBD2. Germline V CDR1 and CDR2: LNHDA, SQIVND (reference sequence). The CDR3 spans 14 residues. V lost 7 bases and J lost 5; bases outside the gene matches: 10. In DNA, the CDR3 is TGTGCCAGTATGGGGAGCGGGGGCATAAACGAGCAGTACTTC. This gives the protein CASMGSGGINEQYF.

This clone was counted only a few times. The chain combines TRBV12-3 or TRBV12-4 with TRBJ1-1, with D uncertain. This CDR3 region has 13 residues. Trimming cost V 3 bases and J 1 base, with 6 bases left between them. The CDR3 sequence is CASSFLQNTEAFF. As DNA, the CDR3 is TGTGCCAGCAGTTTTCTCCAGAACACTGAAGCTTTCTTT.

V and J are TRBV25-1 and TRBJ1-2; 8 nucleotides line up with TRBD1. The germline V gene encodes CDR1 MGHDK and CDR2 SYGVNS. The CDR3 runs 14 residues. V shed 1 base and J 7 bases; nucleotides not matched to a gene: 5. DNA of the CDR3: TGTGCCAGCAGTGAATTTGGACAGGGCAGTGGCTACACCTTC. Translated: CASSEFGQGSGYTF.

This clone appeared a single time. The gene calls are TRBV28 and TRBJ1-2; a weak D match, TRBD1 (5 bases). The V end lost 6 bases, the J end lost 8 bases, and 19 bases lay between the germline ends. CDR3 size: 14 residues. Looked up from germline, CDR1 is MDHEN and CDR2 is SYDVKM. The CDR3 is CASSIRGAGRGYTF. The CDR3 nucleotides read TGTGCCAGCAGCATCCGAGGGGCGGGACGGGGCTACACCTTC.

The chain combines TRBV19 with TRBJ1-5; no definite D call. V lost 3 bases to trimming and J lost 1 base, with 10 bases between them. The length of the CDR3 is 15 residues. Germline loops: CDR1 LNHDA, CDR2 SQIVND (reference sequence). The CDR3 sequence is CASSMNSRSNQPQHF. The CDR3 coding sequence is TGTGCCAGTAGTATGAACAGTCGGAGCAATCAGCCCCAGCATTTT. The full variable domain, in which reference TRBV19 and TRBJ1-5 provide the parts outside the CDR3, is DGGITQSPKYLFRKEGQNVTLSCEQNLNHDAMYWYRQDPGQGLRLIYYSQIVNDFQKGDIAEGYSVSREKKESFPLTVTSAQKNPTAFYLCASSMNSRSNQPQHFGDGTRLSIL.

The J gene is TRBJ1-2, the V gene TRBV7-9, with D perhaps TRBD1 (6 bases). The CDR3 loop spans 14 amino acids. V was pared by 5 bases and J by 1 base, with 11 bases between. The germline gives CDR1 SEHNR, CDR2 FQNEAQ (reference sequence). The CDR3 region is CASSPRTVNYGYTF. The CDR3, as DNA: TGTGCCAGCAGCCCGCGGACAGTTAACTATGGCTACACCTTC.

This clone was seen a single time. This chain joins TRBV7-9 and TRBJ1-2; the D is unclear. CDR1 SEHNR and CDR2 FQNEAQ come from the germline V gene (reference sequence). Trimming took off 7 bases at V and 5 bases at J, with 14 bases between the two ends. The CDR3 length is 13 residues. The CDR3 spells CASNNDLSYGYTF. The CDR3 DNA follows: TGTGCCAGCAATAATGACCTCTCTTATGGCTACACCTTC.

The V gene is TRBV5-1, the J gene TRBJ1-5; D not certain. This CDR3 comprises 13 residues. The ends were cut back, 2 bases at V and 6 bases at J, with 9 bases in the middle. Germline V gene data show CDR1 as SGHRS and CDR2 as YFSETQ. The CDR3 loop reads CASSFGAGQPQHF. CDR3 sequence (DNA): TGCGCCAGCAGCTTCGGCGCGGGTCAGCCCCAGCATTTT. Complete variable domain (other parts from reference TRBV5-1 and TRBJ1-5): KAGVTQTPRYLIKTRGQQVTLSCSPISGHRSVSWYQQTPGQGLQFLFEYFSETQRNKGNFPGRFSGRQFSNSRSEMNVSTLELGDSALYLCASSFGAGQPQHFGDGTRLSIL.

J is TRBJ1-5 and V is TRBV6-2 or TRBV6-3, with 12 bases fitting TRBD1. Per germline, CDR1 MNHEY and CDR2 SVGEGT. This CDR3 has 18 residues. J lost 5 bases, V lost 5 bases, and 13 bases had no gene match. The CDR3 nucleotides are TGTGCCAGCAGTCCCGTTTTGGGACAGGGGGCGGGGGATCAGCCCCAGCATTTT. Protein product: CASSPVLGQGAGDQPQHF.